The 8 T cell receptor beta chains reported below all come from one sample, sequenced in a study of T cells after yellow fever vaccination (dated by TCRdb to between 2018 and 2020). Library creation used 5' RACE. Sequencing was performed on an Illumina NovaSeq 6000. TCRdb reworked the public reads: Q25 trimming with fastp, MiXCR clone assembly, productive beta chains retained. Rows are unified per CDR3 protein, each entry keeping the most common DNA and genes. The sample table holds some 300,000 distinct CDR3 sequences, of which approximately 8% were seen once. Together, the top ten hold about 3.5% of the sample. In light of the paper, this sample's treatment or condition label describes: live attenuated yellow fever vaccine strain. The sample was CD4+ T cells sorted from PBMCs, taken 5 days after the yellow fever booster vaccination. The receptors were sampled from a man aged 18 to 30 who received the YFV17D yellow fever vaccine.

This clonotype was seen a few times. The chain links TRBV4-1 to TRBJ1-5; the D gene is possibly TRBD1 (6 bases). Trimming shortened V by 1 base and J by 8 bases, and 9 bases separated the two germline ends. This CDR3 is built from 13 residues. Germline V gene lookup returns CDR1 MGHRA and CDR2 YSYEKL. The CDR3 region is CASSQVGAEPQHF. The DNA for the CDR3 is TGCGCCAGCAGCCAAGTGGGGGCCGAGCCCCAGCATTTT.

This chain uses TRBV29-1 with TRBJ1-3, with unresolved D. Per germline, CDR1 SQVTM and CDR2 ANQGSEA. There are 13 residues in the CDR3. The V and J ends lost 3 bases and 3 bases respectively, with 9 bases between them. The CDR3 DNA sequence: TGCAGCGTTGACCCATTGGGTGGAAACACCATATATTTT. Translation gives CSVDPLGGNTIYF.

This chain joins TRBV9 and TRBJ1-6; possibly TRBD1 for D (6 bases). V was clipped by 4 bases and J by 10 bases, with 18 bases between them. The CDR3 contains 15 residues. Per germline, CDR1 SGDLS and CDR2 YYNGEE. The CDR3 DNA follows: TGTGCCAGCAGCCCTGGAGACAGGACTATCTCACCCCTCCACTTT. Translation: CASSPGDRTISPLHF.

This clonotype was observed a few times. This chain uses TRBV6-7 with TRBJ2-2; D unclear. TRBV6-7 is classed as an ORF, of uncertain function. The CDR3 extends over 14 amino acids. V shed 11 bases and J shed 6 bases, with 19 bases lying between them. The CDR3 region has the DNA TGTGCCGCCAGCCCGGTTGGAACATCCGGGGAGCTGTTTTTT. Amino acids: CAASPVGTSGELFF.

The chain couples TRBV5-1 to TRBJ2-3; D call uncertain. CDR1 and CDR2 (germline): SGHRS, YFSETQ. V lost 0 bases and J lost 0, with 8 bases in between. The CDR3 covers 15 residues. The CDR3: CASSLEPTSTDTQYF. The DNA of the CDR3 is TGCGCCAGCAGCTTGGAACCTACTAGCACAGATACGCAGTATTTT. Filled out from reference TRBV5-1 and TRBJ2-3, the complete variable domain reads KAGVTQTPRYLIKTRGQQVTLSCSPISGHRSVSWYQQTPGQGLQFLFEYFSETQRNKGNFPGRFSGRQFSNSRSEMNVSTLELGDSALYLCASSLEPTSTDTQYFGPGTRLTVL.

The table lists this clonotype with a few counts. In nucleotides, the CDR3 is TGTGCCAGCAGTCTGGGACAGGGGGCCACTGAAGCTTTCTTT. As protein: CASSLGQGATEAFF. This chain uses TRBV12-3 or TRBV12-4 with TRBJ1-1; 12 bases are a match to TRBD1. V lost 5 bases and J lost 4; bases outside the gene matches: 2. There are 14 residues in the CDR3.

J is TRBJ2-5 and V is TRBV20-1; 9 nucleotides align to TRBD2. This CDR3 has 16 residues. Germline values: CDR1 DFQATT, CDR2 SNEGSKA (reference sequence). V trimming: 0 bases; J trimming: 5 bases; junction bases outside the gene matches: 10. As DNA, the CDR3 is TGCAGTGCTAGAGATTCCGCTAGCGGGGTGGGGGAGACCCAGTACTTC. Residues: CSARDSASGVGETQYF.

This chain joins TRBV18 and TRBJ1-6, with 7 bases identical to TRBD1. Germline assignment: CDR1 KGHSH and CDR2 LQKENI. With V trimmed by 4 bases and J by 5 bases, 5 bases remained unmatched. This CDR3 is built from 15 residues. In DNA, the CDR3 is TGTGCCAGCTCACTACCGGGACAGCATAATTCACCCCTCCACTTT. Translated: CASSLPGQHNSPLHF.